This T cell receptor beta chain was recovered during a study of blood T cells in healthy people across ages. Study results and limitations: Conclusively comparing naive with antigen-experienced cells was impossible with unsorted PBMCs.

In regard to this clonotype: Its specificity is not known.

V lost 8 bases to trimming and J lost 5 bases; unmatched junction nucleotides: 5. CDR3 length equals 13 residues. Germline CDR1 and CDR2: MNHNS and SASEGT. Alongside a J-beta primer mix, a sample-barcoded 5' primer served in a second PCR lasting about 7 to 12 cycles. TCRdb reanalysed the 5' RACE reads using MiXCR and keeps one entry per CDR3 protein. The sample yields under 1,100,000 distinct CDR3 sequences, almost 25% seen once. The data also belong to a second study, concerning T cells of mothers and their children. That report notes: Second-round PCR products received sample barcodes and 2-4 random nucleotides from the M1S primer.

The TCR originated in a girl aged 2 to 10 in good health. The sequencing input was blood. The chain couples TRBV6-1 to TRBJ2-5; TRBD2 matches at 10 bases. The CDR3 DNA reads TGTGCCAGCCAACTAGCGGGGCACGAGACCCAGTACTTC. Amino acids: CASQLAGHETQYF.